Following are 3 T cell receptor beta chains from one sample sequenced in a study of OX40 agonist ivuxolimab in advanced cancers. The protocol was immunoSEQ multiplex PCR, while the TCRdb copy is restricted to in-frame clones and leaves out a portion. This table holds 20,000 or so clones, roughly 89% found once. The sequencing used CD4+ or CD8+ T cells sorted from blood, collected in a trial of the OX40 agonist ivuxolimab. Receptors were obtained from an adult with an advanced solid tumor such as melanoma, head and neck, liver or kidney cancer.

The chain couples TRBV6-6 to TRBJ1-4; TRBD1 is a possible D gene (5 bases). Trimming cost V 2 bases and J 10 bases, with 14 bases left between them. Germline assignment: CDR1 MNHNY and CDR2 SVGAGI (reference sequence). The CDR3 spans 14 residues. CDR3: CASSYVEGRGKLFF. Written as DNA, the CDR3 is TGTGCCAGCAGTTACGTGGAGGGGCGGGGAAAACTGTTTTTT.

The genes are TRBV5-6 and TRBJ2-3; 8 positions agree with TRBD2. The trim removed 4 bases at V and 1 base at J, leaving 14 bases unmatched. CDR1 and CDR2 (germline): SGHDT, YYEEEE. CDR3 size: 18 residues. CDR3 loop: CASSMGLVGGTRTDTQYF. The CDR3 coding sequence is TGTGCCAGCAGCATGGGACTAGTGGGGGGGACCCGCACAGATACGCAGTATTTT.

The count of this clone is one. The chain couples TRBV10-2 to TRBJ1-1, with D uncertain. CDR1 WSHSY and CDR2 SAAADI come from the germline V gene. This CDR3 region has 13 residues. The V gene lost 6 bases and the J gene lost 8 bases, with 16 bases spanning the gap. The CDR3 loop reads CASSPRGEVEAFF. As DNA, the CDR3 is TGCGCCAGCAGCCCCCGGGGAGAAGTCGAAGCTTTCTTT.